In this sample, the clone carrying this TCR beta chain turned up a few times. Indicated treatment: 15 Gy SBRT to primary tumor, nephrectomy 4 weeks later. These data are taken from a study of radiation and T cells in renal cell carcinoma. J was trimmed by 6 bases and V by 5 bases; bases with no gene match: 7. The CDR3 loop spans 16 amino acids. The germline gives CDR1 LNHDA, CDR2 SQIVND (reference sequence). Assay: immunoSEQ multiplex PCR; the TCRdb copy retains only in-frame clones and omits some. The table shows some 10,000 clones, with around 63% occurring only once. Sequenced here: tumor tissue, sampled from a patient whose treatment included radiotherapy and nephrectomy. The chain recombines TRBV19 with TRBJ2-3; 14 nucleotides align to TRBD2. The receptor was derived from a woman between 50 and 59 years old with renal cell carcinoma. The CDR3 DNA reads TGTGCCAGTAGTCCTCAGGGACTAGCGGGAGCGGATACGCAGTATTTT. Translating gives CASSPQGLAGADTQYF.